This T cell receptor beta chain was recovered during a study of blood T cells in healthy people across ages. V lost 2 bases and J 5 bases, leaving 5 bases between the germline ends. There are 12 residues in the CDR3. CDR1 is SGDLS and CDR2 is YYNGEE in the germline V gene. A note on this clonotype: What it binds is unknown.

PCR was performed a second time for 7 to 11 cycles using a sample-barcoded 5' primer and a J-beta primer mix. The template-switch adaptor was a 5' adaptor with 12 random nucleotides. It tagged each cDNA molecule. CDR3-containing paired-end reads numbered at least 2.5 million in each sample. TCRdb re-analysed the 5' RACE reads in MiXCR, keeping a single row per CDR3 protein. The repertoire holds hundreds of thousands of distinct CDR3 sequences, with around half as singletons. Study results and limitations: Researchers report that TCR beta diversity correlated strongly with naive T cell percentage. The donors' CMV status was not determined, possibly confounding changes in expanded clonotypes.

The sequencing input was blood. The sequence was obtained from a woman aged 55-69 years in good health. The genes are TRBV9 and TRBJ2-1; D not resolved. The CDR3 DNA reads as TGTGCCAGCAGCGTGACGGACAATGAGCAGTTCTTC. The encoded protein is CASSVTDNEQFF.